Below are 5 T cell receptor beta chains sequenced from a single sample in a study of blood T cell repertoires in COVID-19. Sequenced by immunoSEQ multiplex PCR; TCRdb stores in-frame clones only, minus some. This table holds some 170,000 clones, roughly 87% found once. The sequencing input was peripheral blood. These receptors were taken from a woman in her 70s with acute or convalescent COVID-19.

This clone was recorded only once. V and J are TRBV19 and TRBJ2-2, with TRBD1 matching 11 bases. This CDR3 comprises 15 residues. V lost 3 bases and J lost 6; bases outside the gene matches: 3. Per the germline V gene, CDR1 is LNHDA and CDR2 is SQIVND (reference sequence). This chain's CDR3 is CASSIGQGAAGELFF. Here the CDR3 DNA reads TGTGCCAGTAGTATCGGACAGGGGGCGGCCGGGGAGCTGTTTTTT.

The chain uses TRBV19 and TRBJ2-2, with a weak D call TRBD1 (6 bases). Trimming stripped 3 bases from V and 4 bases from J, with 9 bases between. There are 14 residues in the CDR3. Germline CDR1 and CDR2: LNHDA and SQIVND (reference sequence). DNA for the CDR3: TGTGCCAGTAGTATCCAGGGGACCACCGGGGAGCTGTTTTTT. It specifies CASSIQGTTGELFF.

This chain joins TRBV7-9 and TRBJ2-3; D is perhaps TRBD1 (6 bases). Deletions cut 2 bases from V and 12 bases from J, with 15 bases between. CDR1 SEHNR and CDR2 FQNEAQ come from the germline V gene (reference sequence). The CDR3 extends over 13 amino acids. Written as DNA, the CDR3 is TGTGCCAGCAGCTTACTAACACAGGGCTCACAGTATTTT. Its protein is CASSLLTQGSQYF.

The chain has TRBV21-1 and TRBJ1-1; the D call TRBD1 from the table was never checked on the DNA. TRBV21-1 corresponds to a pseudogene. The CDR3 extends over 12 amino acids. CDR3: CASSLRAIEAFF. In nucleotides, the CDR3 is TGTGCCAGCAGCCTCAGGGCAATTGAAGCTTTCTTT.

With respect to this clone: Other DNA sequences in this sample translate to the same CDR3. J is TRBJ1-2 and V is TRBV5-1, with TRBD1 as a possible D gene (5 bases). V dropped 0 bases and J dropped 2 bases, with 8 bases sitting between them. The CDR3 extends over 14 amino acids. CDR1 is SGHRS and CDR2 is YFSETQ in the germline V gene. CDR3 protein: CASSLEGQNYGYTF. The CDR3 region has the DNA TGCGCCAGCAGCTTGGAAGGACAAAACTATGGCTACACCTTC.